This TCR beta chain stems from a study of blood T cell repertoires in COVID-19 (TCRdb year 2020). Background on the whole study: Samples covering the acute and convalescent phases of COVID-19 were provided by collaborators in the United States, Italy and Spain. The prospective study material was composed of cDNA or gDNA derived from T cells, B-cell-depleted T cells, or PBMCs. Samples came from the ongoing ImmuneRACE study (first 160 participants) plus 1,254 subjects from 6 global collaborators. The repertoires were made available in a free public database intended to serve as a resource for research on the immune response to SARS-CoV-2. Deeply sampled blood TCRbeta repertoires from subjects exposed to, actively infected with, or recovered from COVID-19 were included in the dataset. The sample metadata nearly always contained a de-identified subject ID, COVID-19 status, age in years and sex. Where available, HLA class I and class II types were obtained from metadata supplied by the sample provider rather than from assay-based typing. On the study overall, not on this receptor specifically: Clinical and demographic metadata were provided uncurated, with the amount varying by source and participant.

CDR1 and CDR2 are read off the germline V gene as LGHNT and FRNRAP. The germline V end is reduced by 6 bases and the J end by 0 bases; junction bases left unmatched: 7. From the cysteine through the phenylalanine, the CDR3 covers 16 amino acids. Only the CDR3 part of the read is kept: 48 bases, read in frame from the first base. The immunoSEQ Assay, a bias-controlled multiplex PCR, was used to amplify TCRbeta CDR3 regions from genomic DNA. Under the source paper's analysis protocol: Within the assay, amplification of reference gene primers was used to estimate how many nucleated cells each sample contained. Sequence reads were collapsed and filtered to measure the absolute abundance of every unique TCRbeta CDR3 rearrangement. For each sample, productive Simpson clonality was calculated as the square root of Simpson's diversity index across productive rearrangements. TCRdb re-hosts the immuneACCESS table, in-frame sequences only. Its copies lack some clones; in the studies checked, an unresolved V gene accounts for under half of them, and the cause for the rest is not known. The V and J calls and clone size are taken from that table; D and trimming were inferred from the DNA. The sample yields around 470,000 clones; 90% were counted once. Together, the top ten hold 0.6% of the sample.

Participants in the prospective study were aged about 18 to 90 years, lived in approximately 26 United States geographic areas, and enrolled through a virtual design. To assign participants to cohorts, the prospective study relied on clinical history that participants themselves reported in a screening survey and a study questionnaire. For ImmuneRACE Cohort 3, a participant was defined as recovered based on two consecutive negative NP/OP PCR tests, clearance by a healthcare professional, or resolution of symptoms. In the prospective study, mobile phlebotomists collected whole blood, serum and a nasopharyngeal or oropharyngeal swab from each participant. Over a roughly 2-month period, participants in the prospective study had the option of providing additional blood draws and questionnaires. Prospective study blood samples were shipped either frozen or at room temperature before DNA extraction.

Regarding this clone: Its antigen has not been determined. Per-base quality was not reported, and no clone a single base away is much larger than it.

This TCR derives from a man aged 18 to 35 who had recovered from COVID-19. The sequenced sample was PBMCs or T cells enriched from blood (not recorded which). This chain is built from TRBV12-5 and TRBJ1-1, and 10 junctional nucleotides match TRBD1. The nucleotide sequence reads as follows: TGTGCTAGTGGAATGACAGGGGGCTCTATGAACACTGAAGCTTTCTTT. Translated, it gives CASGMTGGSMNTEAFF.